This record covers a single T cell receptor (beta chain). The assay was immunoSEQ multiplex PCR, and TCRdb's table has in-frame clones only and misses some. Of 60,000 to 75,000 clones in the sample, roughly 85% are singletons; the top ten hold under 6%. CDR3 length: 15 amino acids. The V and J ends lost 4 bases and 5 bases, in that order; junction bases with no gene match: 10. In germline, CDR1 is SGDLS, CDR2 YYNGEE. This entry is derived from a study of blood T cell repertoires in COVID-19. The clonotype was recovered from a human donor in a cohort sampled during active COVID-19. Sequencing was performed on peripheral blood. V usage is TRBV9 and J usage is TRBJ2-3, with 7 bases that match TRBD2. The CDR3, as DNA: TGTGCCAGCAGCTACACGTCAGCGGGGCGAGATACGCAGTATTTT. As protein: CASSYTSAGRDTQYF.